The rows below give T cell receptor beta chains drawn from one sample of a study of blood T cells in healthy people across ages. TCRdb fed the 5' RACE reads into MiXCR, producing one record per CDR3 protein. The repertoire holds more than 800,000 distinct CDR3 sequences, with 25% to 35% as singletons. Specimen: blood. The receptors here all came from a woman aged 80 or over in good health. Both conserved end residues are part of each CDR3. The order of the fields is D gene, J gene, clone size, V gene, CDR3 DNA, CDR3 protein. A D gene is named only where the DNA matches it firmly. Clone sizes are given selectively: once, few, many, or a class where the clone is expanded.

. | TRBJ1-1 | . | TRBV28 | TGTGCCTCCTACTGGGGGGGCGAGGTCCCTGAAGCTTTCTTT | CASYWGGEVPEAFF
. | TRBJ2-7 | . | TRBV27 | TGTGCCAGCAGTGCGACCCAGGGGTCCAGCTCCTACGAGCAGTACTTC | CASSATQGSSSYEQYF
. | TRBJ1-2 | . | TRBV5-4 | TGTGCCAGCACTGAAGGAAATCGGGAATATGGCTACACCTTC | CASTEGNREYGYTF
. | TRBJ1-5 | . | TRBV2 | TGTGCCAGCAGCGACCTGGGGGGCCCCGACCAGCATTTT | CASSDLGGPDQHF
. | TRBJ2-7 | many | TRBV20-1 | TGCAGTGCTAGAGAGGGACTCTACGAGCAGTACTTC | CSAREGLYEQYF
. | TRBJ2-3 | many | TRBV5-1 | TGCGCCAGCAGCTTGGCCTCTAGGACTAGCACAGATACGCAGTATTTT | CASSLASRTSTDTQYF
TRBD2 | TRBJ2-3 | many | TRBV20-1 | TGCAGTGCTAGGGGTGTGCAGCGGGGGGGCACAGATACGCAGTATTTT | CSARGVQRGGTDTQYF
. | TRBJ1-2 | many | TRBV29-1 | TGCAGCGTCCTCGCCACTAACTATGGCTACACCTTC | CSVLATNYGYTF
TRBD2 | TRBJ2-3 | . | TRBV20-1 | TGCAGTGCCCGCGCGGGGGTGCTCGGCACAGATACGCAGTATTTT | CSARAGVLGTDTQYF
. | TRBJ1-2 | . | TRBV3-1 | TGTGCCAGCAGCTTCCAGGGGCCGGGTGGCTACACCTTC | CASSFQGPGGYTF
TRBD1 | TRBJ2-3 | once | TRBV7-3 | TGTGCCAGCAGCCGGACCGGGACAGCATCAGATACGCAGTATTTT | CASSRTGTASDTQYF
TRBD1 | TRBJ2-7 | many | TRBV6-5 | TGTGCCAGCAGTTACGGGGGACAGGGGGACCTTTACGAGCAGTACTTC | CASSYGGQGDLYEQYF
. | TRBJ1-5 | . | TRBV7-2 | TGTGCCAGCAGCGCGCTCCCTGGGGGGCCCCAGCATTTT | CASSALPGGPQHF
TRBD2 | TRBJ2-1 | many | TRBV9 | TGTGCCAGCAGCGAAGCCAGCGGGGGCGCCTACAATGAGCAGTTCTTC | CASSEASGGAYNEQFF
. | TRBJ2-1 | many | TRBV28 | TGTGCCAGCAGTCCCATGAGCTCCTACAATGAGCAGTTCTTC | CASSPMSSYNEQFF
. | TRBJ1-1 | . | TRBV20-1 | TGCAGTGGTAAGACCGGGACAATGATCGAAGCTTTCTTT | CSGKTGTMIEAFF
. | TRBJ2-1 | many | TRBV29-1 | TGCAGCGTTGTCCCTCTAGCGTTGGTTAGAGGGGGTGGTGAGCAGTTCTTC | CSVVPLALVRGGGEQFF
. | TRBJ2-1 | few | TRBV5-6 | TGTGCCAGCAGCTTGGCCACGGGGTCCTCCTACAATGAGCAGTTCTTC | CASSLATGSSYNEQFF
. | TRBJ2-3 | many | TRBV12-3/TRBV12-4 | TGTGCCAGCAGTCCGATACAATCTAGCACAGATACGCAGTATTTT | CASSPIQSSTDTQYF
. | TRBJ2-5 | many | TRBV10-2 | TGCGCCAGCAGCACAGGTTTAGAGACCCAGTACTTC | CASSTGLETQYF
. | TRBJ1-4 | . | TRBV7-8 | TGTGCCAGCAGCTCCTACTCCTTGGGGGTGGCGATAGGGAAGGAACTGTTTTTT | CASSSYSLGVAIGKELFF
. | TRBJ2-3 | few | TRBV20-1 | TGCAGTGCTCTAGAGGGCGGCACAGATACGCAGTATTTT | CSALEGGTDTQYF
. | TRBJ1-2 | many | TRBV12-3/TRBV12-4 | TGTGCCAGCAGTTCACCCATTCGGAACGGCTATGGCTACACCTTC | CASSSPIRNGYGYTF
. | TRBJ1-5 | many | TRBV6-2/TRBV6-3 | TGTGCCAGCAGTTACAAAGAAGGGAGCAATCAGCCCCAGCATTTT | CASSYKEGSNQPQHF
. | TRBJ1-2 | many | TRBV10-3 | TGTGCCATCAGTGAGTCCGTACAGGGTGGGCATGGCTACACCTTC | CAISESVQGGHGYTF
. | TRBJ1-5 | few | TRBV7-2 | TGTGCCAGCAGCTTATGGGGGCTGAATCAGCCCCAGCATTTT | CASSLWGLNQPQHF
TRBD1 | TRBJ1-2 | many | TRBV7-2 | TGTGCCAGCAGCTTGACAGGGGGCAGTCGAGCTAACTATGGCTACACCTTC | CASSLTGGSRANYGYTF
. | TRBJ2-7 | . | TRBV28 | TGTGCCAGCAGTTTCTTTGGCAGACAGACATTCTACGAGCAGTACTTC | CASSFFGRQTFYEQYF
. | TRBJ2-7 | many | TRBV6-5 | TGTGCCAGCAGTCGGTACGGGGTAAGCTCCTACGAGCAGTACTTC | CASSRYGVSSYEQYF